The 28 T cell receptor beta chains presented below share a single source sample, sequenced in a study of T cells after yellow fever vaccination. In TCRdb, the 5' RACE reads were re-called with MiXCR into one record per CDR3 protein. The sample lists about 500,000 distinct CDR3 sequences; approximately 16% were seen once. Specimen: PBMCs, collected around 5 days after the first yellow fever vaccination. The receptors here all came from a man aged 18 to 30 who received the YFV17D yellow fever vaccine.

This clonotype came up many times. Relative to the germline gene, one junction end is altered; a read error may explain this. Here the CDR3 reads CASSSGQQETQYF. The DNA for the CDR3 is TGCGCCAGCAGTAGCGGACAGCAAGAGACCCAGTACTTC. The J gene is TRBJ2-5, the V gene TRBV28, with D perhaps matching TRBD1 or TRBD2 (6 bases each). There are 13 residues in the CDR3. Germline V gene sequence: CDR1 MDHEN, CDR2 SYDVKM.

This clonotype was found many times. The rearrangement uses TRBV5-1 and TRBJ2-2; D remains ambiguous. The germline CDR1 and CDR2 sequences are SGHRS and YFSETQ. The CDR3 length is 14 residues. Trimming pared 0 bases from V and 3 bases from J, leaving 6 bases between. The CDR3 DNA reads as TGCGCCAGCAGCTTGGACACCCACACCGGGGAGCTGTTTTTT. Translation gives CASSLDTHTGELFF.

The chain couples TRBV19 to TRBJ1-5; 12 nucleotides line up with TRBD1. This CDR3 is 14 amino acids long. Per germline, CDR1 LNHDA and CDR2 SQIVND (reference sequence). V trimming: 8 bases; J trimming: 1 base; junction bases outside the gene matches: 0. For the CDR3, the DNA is TGTGCCAGTGGGACAGGGGGCAGCAATCAGCCCCAGCATTTT. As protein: CASGTGGSNQPQHF.

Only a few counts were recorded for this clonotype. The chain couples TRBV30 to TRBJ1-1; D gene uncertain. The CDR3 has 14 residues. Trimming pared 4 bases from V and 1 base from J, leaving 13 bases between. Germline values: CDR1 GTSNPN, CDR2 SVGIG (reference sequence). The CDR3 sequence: CAWKETYQNTEAFF. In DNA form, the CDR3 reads TGTGCCTGGAAGGAGACCTACCAGAACACTGAAGCTTTCTTT.

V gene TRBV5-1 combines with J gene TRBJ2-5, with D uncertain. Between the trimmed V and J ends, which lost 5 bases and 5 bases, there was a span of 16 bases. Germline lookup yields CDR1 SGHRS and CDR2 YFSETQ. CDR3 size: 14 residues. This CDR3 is CASRDGKRPETQYF. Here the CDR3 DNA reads TGCGCCAGCAGAGACGGCAAACGGCCGGAGACCCAGTACTTC.

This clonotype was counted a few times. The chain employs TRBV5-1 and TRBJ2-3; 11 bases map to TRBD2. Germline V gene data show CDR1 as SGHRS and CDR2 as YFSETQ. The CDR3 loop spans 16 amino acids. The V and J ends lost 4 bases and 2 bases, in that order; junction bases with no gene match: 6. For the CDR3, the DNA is TGCGCCAGCAGCACCCGACTAGCGGGGACCACAGATACGCAGTATTTT. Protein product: CASSTRLAGTTDTQYF.

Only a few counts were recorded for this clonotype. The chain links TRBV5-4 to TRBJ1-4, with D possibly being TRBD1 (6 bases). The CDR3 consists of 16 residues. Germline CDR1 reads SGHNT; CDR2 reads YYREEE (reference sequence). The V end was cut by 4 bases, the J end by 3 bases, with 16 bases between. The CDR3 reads CASSPGGDTSNEKLFF. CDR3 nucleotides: TGTGCCAGCAGCCCGGGGGGGGACACCTCTAATGAAAAACTGTTTTTT.

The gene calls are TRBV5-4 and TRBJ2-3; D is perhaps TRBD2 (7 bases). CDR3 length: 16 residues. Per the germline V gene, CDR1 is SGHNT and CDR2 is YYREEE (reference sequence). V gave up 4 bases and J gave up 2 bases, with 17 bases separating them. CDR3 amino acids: CASSPGGGGPTDTQYF. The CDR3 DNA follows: TGTGCCAGCAGCCCAGGAGGGGGGGGCCCCACAGATACGCAGTATTTT.

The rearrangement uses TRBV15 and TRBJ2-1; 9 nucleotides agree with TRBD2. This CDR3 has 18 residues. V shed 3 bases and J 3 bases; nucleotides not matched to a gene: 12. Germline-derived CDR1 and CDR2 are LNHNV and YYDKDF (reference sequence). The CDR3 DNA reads TGTGCCACCAGCAGGGAAAATTCGACTAGCGGCAACTACAATGAGCAGTTCTTC. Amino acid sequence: CATSRENSTSGNYNEQFF.

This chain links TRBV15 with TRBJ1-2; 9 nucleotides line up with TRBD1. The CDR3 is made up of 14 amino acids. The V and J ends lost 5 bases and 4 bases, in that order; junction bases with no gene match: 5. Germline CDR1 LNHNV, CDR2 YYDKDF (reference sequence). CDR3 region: CATSGQGPTYGYTF. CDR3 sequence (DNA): TGTGCCACCAGCGGACAGGGGCCCACCTATGGCTACACCTTC.

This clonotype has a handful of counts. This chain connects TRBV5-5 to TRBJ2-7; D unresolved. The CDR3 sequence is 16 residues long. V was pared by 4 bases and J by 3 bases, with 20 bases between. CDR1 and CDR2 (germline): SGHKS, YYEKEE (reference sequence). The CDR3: CASSQTPGQLNYEQYF. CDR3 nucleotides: TGTGCCAGCAGCCAAACTCCGGGCCAACTAAACTACGAGCAGTACTTC. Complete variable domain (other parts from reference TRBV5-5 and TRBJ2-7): DAGVTQSPTHLIKTRGQQVTLRCSPISGHKSVSWYQQVLGQGPQFIFQYYEKEERGRGNFPDRFSARQFPNYSSELNVNALLLGDSALYLCASSQTPGQLNYEQYFGPGTRLTVT.

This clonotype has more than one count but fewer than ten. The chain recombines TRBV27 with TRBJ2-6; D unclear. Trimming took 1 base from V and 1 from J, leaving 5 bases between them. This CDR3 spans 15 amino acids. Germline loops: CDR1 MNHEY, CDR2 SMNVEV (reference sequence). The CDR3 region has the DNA TGTGCCAGCAGTTTATTAGGGTCTGGGGCCAACGTCCTGACTTTC. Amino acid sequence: CASSLLGSGANVLTF.

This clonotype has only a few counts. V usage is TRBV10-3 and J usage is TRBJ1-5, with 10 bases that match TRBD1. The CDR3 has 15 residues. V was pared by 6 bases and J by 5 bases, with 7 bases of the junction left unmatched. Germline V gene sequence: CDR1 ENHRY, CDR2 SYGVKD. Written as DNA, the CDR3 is TGTGCCATCAGGAAGGGACAGGGGACTTATCAGCCCCAGCATTTT. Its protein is CAIRKGQGTYQPQHF.

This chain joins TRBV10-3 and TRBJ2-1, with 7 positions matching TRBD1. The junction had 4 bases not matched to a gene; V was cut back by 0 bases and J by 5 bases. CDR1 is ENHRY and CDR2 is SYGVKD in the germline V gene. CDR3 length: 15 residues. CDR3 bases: TGTGCCATCAGTGAGTCACAGGGGCTAAACAATGAGCAGTTCTTC. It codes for CAISESQGLNNEQFF.

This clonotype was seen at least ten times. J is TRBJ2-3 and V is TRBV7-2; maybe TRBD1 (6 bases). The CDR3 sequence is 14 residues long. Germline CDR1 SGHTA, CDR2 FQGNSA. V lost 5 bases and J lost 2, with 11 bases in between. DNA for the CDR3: TGTGCCAGCAGCCCAGGGGTCCTCACAGATACGCAGTATTTT. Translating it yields CASSPGVLTDTQYF.

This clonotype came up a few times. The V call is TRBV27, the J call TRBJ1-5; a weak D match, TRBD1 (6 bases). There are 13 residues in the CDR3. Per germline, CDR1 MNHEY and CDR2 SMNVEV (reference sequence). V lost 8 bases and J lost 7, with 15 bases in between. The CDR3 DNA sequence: TGTGCCAGCGGCCACAGGGTCGACCAGCCCCAGCATTTT. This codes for CASGHRVDQPQHF.

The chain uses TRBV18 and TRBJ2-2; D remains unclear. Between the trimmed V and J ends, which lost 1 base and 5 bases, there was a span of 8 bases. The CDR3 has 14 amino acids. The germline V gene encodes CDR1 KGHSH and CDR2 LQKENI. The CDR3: CASSPQGSTGELFF. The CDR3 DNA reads TGTGCCAGCTCACCACAGGGCTCGACCGGGGAGCTGTTTTTT. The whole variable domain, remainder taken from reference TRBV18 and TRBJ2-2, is NAGVMQNPRHLVRRRGQEARLRCSPMKGHSHVYWYRQLPEEGLKFMVYLQKENIIDESGMPKERFSAEFPKEGPSILRIQQVVRGDSAAYFCASSPQGSTGELFFGEGSRLTVL.

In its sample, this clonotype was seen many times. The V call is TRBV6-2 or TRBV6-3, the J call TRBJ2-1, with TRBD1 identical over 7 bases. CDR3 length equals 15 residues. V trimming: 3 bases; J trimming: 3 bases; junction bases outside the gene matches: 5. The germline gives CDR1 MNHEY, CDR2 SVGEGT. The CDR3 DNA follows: TGTGCCAGCAGTTATTCCGACAGGGTCTACAATGAGCAGTTCTTC. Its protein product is CASSYSDRVYNEQFF.

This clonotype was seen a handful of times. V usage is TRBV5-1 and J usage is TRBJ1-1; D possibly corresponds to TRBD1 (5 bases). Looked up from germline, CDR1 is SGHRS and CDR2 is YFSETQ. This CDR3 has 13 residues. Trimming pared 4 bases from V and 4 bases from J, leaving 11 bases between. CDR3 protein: CASSTPGITEAFF. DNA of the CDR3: TGCGCCAGCAGCACCCCAGGGATCACTGAAGCTTTCTTT.

The CDR3 bases are TGTGCCAGCAGTTACGGGCAGGGGGTTACCACCATATATTTT. It codes for CASSYGQGVTTIYF. J is TRBJ1-3 and V is TRBV6-5; 7 nucleotides agree with TRBD1. CDR3 length: 14 residues. V gave up 2 bases and J gave up 9 bases; unmatched junction bases: 7. Germline CDR1 is MNHEY and CDR2 is SVGAGI.

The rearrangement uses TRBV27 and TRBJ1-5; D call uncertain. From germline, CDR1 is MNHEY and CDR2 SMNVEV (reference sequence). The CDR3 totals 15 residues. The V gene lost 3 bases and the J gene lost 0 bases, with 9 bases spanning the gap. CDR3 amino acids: CASSFTPNSNQPQHF. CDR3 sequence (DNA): TGTGCCAGCAGTTTCACACCAAATAGCAATCAGCCCCAGCATTTT.

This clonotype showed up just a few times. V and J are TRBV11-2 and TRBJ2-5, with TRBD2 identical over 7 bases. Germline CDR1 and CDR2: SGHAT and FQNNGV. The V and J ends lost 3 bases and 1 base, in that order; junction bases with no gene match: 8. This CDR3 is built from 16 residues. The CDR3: CASSFSSGTFQETQYF. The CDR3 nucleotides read TGTGCCAGCAGCTTTTCTAGCGGTACCTTCCAAGAGACCCAGTACTTC.

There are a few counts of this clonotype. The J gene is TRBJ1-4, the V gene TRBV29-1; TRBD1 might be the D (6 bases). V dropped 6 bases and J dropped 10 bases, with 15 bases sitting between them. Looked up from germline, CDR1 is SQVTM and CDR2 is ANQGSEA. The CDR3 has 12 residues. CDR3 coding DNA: TGCAGCGTAGAACAGGGAACGGGAAAACTGTTTTTT. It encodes CSVEQGTGKLFF.

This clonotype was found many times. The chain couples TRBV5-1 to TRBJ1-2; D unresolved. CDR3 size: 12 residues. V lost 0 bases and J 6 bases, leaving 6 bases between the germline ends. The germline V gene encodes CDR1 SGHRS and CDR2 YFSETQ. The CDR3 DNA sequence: TGCGCCAGCAGCTTGGCCGGGGATGGCTACACCTTC. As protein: CASSLAGDGYTF.

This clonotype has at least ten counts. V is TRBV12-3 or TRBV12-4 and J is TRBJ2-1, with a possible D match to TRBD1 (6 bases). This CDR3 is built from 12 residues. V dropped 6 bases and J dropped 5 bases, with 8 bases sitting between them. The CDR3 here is CASSNRDNEQFF. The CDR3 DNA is TGTGCCAGCAGCAACAGGGACAATGAGCAGTTCTTC.

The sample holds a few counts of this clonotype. The CDR3 nucleotides are TGTGCCATCAGTCGGACAAGCCAAGAGACCCAGTACTTC. Encoded protein: CAISRTSQETQYF. The chain couples TRBV10-3 to TRBJ2-5; D is perhaps TRBD1 (5 bases). Between the trimmed V and J ends, which lost 5 bases and 1 base, there was a span of 8 bases. CDR3 length: 13 amino acids. Germline V CDR1 and CDR2: ENHRY, SYGVKD.

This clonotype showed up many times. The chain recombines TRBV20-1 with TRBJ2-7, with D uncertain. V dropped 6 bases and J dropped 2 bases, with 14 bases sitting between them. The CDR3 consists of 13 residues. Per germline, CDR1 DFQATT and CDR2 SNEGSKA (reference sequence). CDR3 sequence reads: CSARPGGPYEQYF. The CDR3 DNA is TGCAGTGCCAGACCGGGCGGACCCTACGAGCAGTACTTC.

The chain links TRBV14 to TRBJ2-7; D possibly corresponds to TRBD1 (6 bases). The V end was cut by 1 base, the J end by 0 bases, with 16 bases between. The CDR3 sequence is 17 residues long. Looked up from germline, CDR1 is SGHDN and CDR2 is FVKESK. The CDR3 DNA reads TGTGCCAGCAGCCAAGCCCCGGGCAGGGGAAGCTCCTACGAGCAGTACTTC. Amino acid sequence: CASSQAPGRGSSYEQYF. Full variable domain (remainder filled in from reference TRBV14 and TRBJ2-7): EAGVTQFPSHSVIEKGQTVTLRCDPISGHDNLYWYRRVMGKEIKFLLHFVKESKQDESGMPNNRFLAERTGGTYSTLKVQPAELEDSGVYFCASSQAPGRGSSYEQYFGPGTRLTVT.